This is a list of T cell receptor beta chains from one sample in a study of STAT5B mutations in CD4+ large granular lymphocyte leukemia. Libraries were prepared by immunoSEQ multiplex PCR; TCRdb keeps only in-frame clonotypes and omits some of them. The table lists approximately 33,000 clones, about 87% of them singletons, with approximately 1% in the top ten. Sequencing was done on a sample of CD4+ T cells from blood buffy coats. The receptors shown here come from a human donor in good health. Each CDR3 is given with its conserved first and last residue. The D gene is left open where the match is weak. Only part of the rows carry a size: once, few, many, or a class if the clone is expanded.

TRBD1,TRBJ2-3,.,TRBV7-2,CASRRPGQGADTQYF,TGTGCCAGCAGACGCCCGGGACAGGGTGCAGATACGCAGTATTTT
TRBD2,TRBJ2-1,.,TRBV11-3,CASSLDQSGSSSYNEQFF,TGTGCCAGCAGCTTAGATCAGAGCGGGAGCAGCTCCTACAATGAGCAGTTCTTC
.,TRBJ2-7,.,TRBV6-1,CASWSSGSYEQYF,TGTGCCAGCTGGTCTTCAGGGTCCTACGAGCAGTACTTC
.,TRBJ2-2,.,TRBV30,CAWSGTTNTGELFF,TGTGCCTGGAGCGGGACAACGAACACCGGGGAGCTGTTTTTT
.,TRBJ2-7,.,TRBV13,CASSPWILDEQYF,TGTGCCAGCAGCCCCTGGATCTTGGACGAGCAGTACTTC
.,TRBJ1-1,once,TRBV18,CASSPRDRNTEAFF,TGTGCCAGCTCACCCCGGGACCGGAACACTGAAGCTTTCTTT
TRBD2,TRBJ2-7,once,TRBV30,CAWSRYTGMRLAGSYEQYF,TGTGCCTGGAGTCGTTATACAGGGATGCGGCTAGCGGGATCCTACGAGCAGTACTTC
.,TRBJ2-3,.,TRBV5-4,CASSPRVASTDTQYF,TGTGCCAGCAGCCCCAGGGTAGCTAGCACAGATACGCAGTATTTT
TRBD1,TRBJ1-5,.,TRBV7-9,CASSLDDRANQPQHF,TGTGCCAGCAGCTTAGACGACAGGGCGAATCAGCCCCAGCATTTT
TRBD1,TRBJ2-7,.,TRBV2,CASSGGSGTVTYEQYF,TGTGCCAGCAGTGGGGGATCCGGGACAGTGACCTACGAGCAGTACTTC
.,TRBJ2-3,.,TRBV11-2,CASSLDLGGGVTQYF,TGTGCCAGCAGCTTAGATCTGGGCGGGGGCGTTACGCAGTATTTT
.,TRBJ2-1,.,TRBV10-1,CASSSGLKDNEQFF,TGCGCCAGCAGCTCCGGGCTAAAGGACAATGAGCAGTTCTTC
.,TRBJ1-3,.,TRBV14,CASSLSPGNTIYF,TGTGCCAGCAGCCTTTCACCTGGAAACACCATATATTTT
.,TRBJ2-7,.,TRBV5-4,CASSLERVAEQYF,TGTGCCAGCAGCTTGGAGCGAGTCGCCGAGCAGTACTTC
TRBD1,TRBJ2-1,.,TRBV5-4,CASSFGGQGWNEQFF,TGTGCCAGCAGCTTTGGGGGACAGGGTTGGAATGAGCAGTTCTTC
.,TRBJ2-7,.,TRBV4-3,CASSQDQYYEQYF,TGCGCCAGCAGCCAAGACCAGTACTACGAGCAGTACTTC
TRBD1,TRBJ2-7,.,TRBV2,CASNWEVSGQGPPSYEQYF,TGTGCCAGCAATTGGGAAGTTTCGGGACAGGGACCACCCTCCTACGAGCAGTACTTC
TRBD2,TRBJ2-3,.,TRBV9,CASSSKGLAGASSTDTQYF,TGTGCCAGCAGCTCAAAAGGGTTAGCGGGAGCCTCTAGCACAGATACGCAGTATTTT
.,TRBJ2-7,.,TRBV7-3,CASSLGQDYEQYF,TGTGCCAGCAGCTTAGGGCAGGACTACGAGCAGTACTTC
TRBD1,TRBJ2-3,.,TRBV19,CASSFRTGDTDTQYF,TGTGCCAGTAGTTTCCGGACAGGGGACACAGATACGCAGTATTTT
TRBD1,TRBJ2-5,.,TRBV5-6,CASRGTGGETQYF,TGTGCCAGCAGGGGAACAGGGGGAGAGACCCAGTACTTC
.,TRBJ1-2,once,TRBV4-1,CASSQEAPIGQLDGYTF,TGCGCCAGCAGCCAAGAGGCACCAATTGGACAGCTCGATGGCTACACCTTC
.,TRBJ2-5,.,TRBV11-3,CASSPSRRQRERETQYF,TGTGCCAGCAGCCCGAGCAGAAGACAGCGAGAAAGGGAGACCCAGTACTTC
TRBD1,TRBJ2-2,.,TRBV28,CASSFGTGGTGELFF,TGTGCCAGCAGTTTTGGGACAGGGGGCACCGGGGAGCTGTTTTTT
.,TRBJ2-7,few,TRBV10-1,CASSLPPGGAPYEEQYF,TGCGCCAGCAGCCTGCCTCCTGGGGGGGCCCCCTACGAGGAGCAGTACTTC
TRBD2,TRBJ2-1,.,TRBV23-1,CASSQSGLAGEIEQFF,TGCGCCAGCAGTCAATCAGGACTAGCGGGGGAGATTGAGCAGTTCTTC
TRBD2,TRBJ2-7,.,TRBV11-2,CASSALGGSSYEQYF,TGTGCCAGCAGCGCGCTAGGCGGGAGCTCCTACGAGCAGTACTTC
.,TRBJ1-1,.,TRBV18,CASSQTGTTEAFF,TGTGCCAGCTCACAGACAGGAACCACTGAAGCTTTCTTT
TRBD1,TRBJ1-2,.,TRBV2,CASRWTGVGGYTF,TGTGCCAGCAGGTGGACAGGGGTCGGGGGCTACACCTTC
TRBD1,TRBJ1-3,.,TRBV9,CASSPRTGQAGNTIYF,TGTGCCAGCAGCCCAAGAACTGGACAGGCTGGAAACACCATATATTTT
.,TRBJ1-3,.,TRBV7-9,CASSFSGESGNTIYF,TGTGCCAGCAGCTTTAGCGGAGAGTCTGGAAACACCATATATTTT
.,TRBJ2-5,.,TRBV5-4,CASSLVAFPQETQYF,TGTGCCAGCAGCTTGGTCGCGTTCCCCCAAGAGACCCAGTACTTC
TRBD2,TRBJ2-3,.,TRBV11-2,CASTSGGNTQYF,TGTGCCAGCACCTCCGGGGGGAATACGCAGTATTTT
.,TRBJ1-4,.,TRBV29-1,CSVGTKNEKLFF,TGCAGCGTTGGAACGAAAAACGAAAAACTGTTTTTT
TRBD2,TRBJ2-3,.,TRBV7-2,CASSFSGRGTDTQYF,TGTGCCAGCAGCTTTAGCGGGAGGGGGACAGATACGCAGTATTTT
.,TRBJ2-3,.,TRBV4-3,CASSQEDPSRDTQYF,TGCGCCAGCAGCCAGGAAGATCCCTCGAGAGATACGCAGTATTTT
TRBD2,TRBJ2-1,.,TRBV7-2,CASSTRGGSPYNEQFF,TGTGCCAGCAGCACCCGGGGAGGGTCGCCCTACAATGAGCAGTTCTTC
.,TRBJ2-4,.,TRBV5-1,CASSQGPRIAKNIQYF,TGCGCCAGCAGCCAGGGGCCCAGAATAGCCAAAAACATTCAGTACTTC
TRBD2,TRBJ2-4,.,TRBV27,CASSSLGSGGKNIQYF,TGTGCCAGCAGTTCCCTGGGGTCGGGGGGCAAAAACATTCAGTACTTC
.,TRBJ1-6,.,TRBV7-2,CASSTYLGTRNSPLHF,TGTGCCAGCAGCACTTACCTCGGGACTAGGAATTCACCCCTCCACTTT
.,TRBJ1-2,.,TRBV11-2,CASSFLAGRGYTF,TGTGCCAGCAGCTTTTTGGCGGGTCGGGGCTACACCTTC
.,TRBJ1-2,.,TRBV4-2,CASSPDNYGYTF,TGTGCCAGCAGCCCGGACAACTATGGCTACACCTTC
.,TRBJ1-4,.,TRBV18,CASSTSTRPTNEKLFF,TGTGCCAGCTCAACATCGACAAGGCCCACTAATGAAAAACTGTTTTTT
.,TRBJ1-5,.,TRBV6-5,CASSGAFSNQPQHF,TGTGCCAGCAGTGGGGCCTTTAGCAATCAGCCCCAGCATTTT
.,TRBJ2-7,.,TRBV20-1,CSARTRAEWSF,TGCAGTGCCCGAACGCGAGCTGAGTGGTCTTTC
.,TRBJ2-2,.,TRBV6-5,CASSYSGQPTGELFF,TGTGCCAGCAGTTACTCCGGACAGCCCACCGGGGAGCTGTTTTTT
.,TRBJ1-4,.,TRBV2,CASTPQGSEKLFF,TGTGCCAGCACCCCCCAGGGGAGTGAAAAACTGTTTTTT
TRBD1,TRBJ2-2,medium-sized,TRBV19,CASRDRGRTGELFF,TGTGCCAGTAGGGACAGGGGTAGGACCGGGGAGCTGTTTTTT
.,TRBJ2-1,.,TRBV18,CASSPSYNEQFF,TGTGCCAGCTCCCCATCCTACAATGAGCAGTTCTTC
.,TRBJ1-2,.,TRBV5-6,CASSLRGINYGYTF,TGTGCCAGCAGCTTAAGGGGAATCAACTATGGCTACACCTTC
TRBD1,TRBJ2-5,.,TRBV5-1,CASSLGARGQDEETQYF,TGCGCCAGCAGCTTGGGCGCGAGGGGACAGGATGAAGAGACCCAGTACTTC
TRBD1,TRBJ1-2,.,TRBV27,CASSRQGPYGYTF,TGTGCCAGCAGTCGACAGGGACCCTATGGCTACACCTTC
TRBD1,TRBJ2-3,.,TRBV5-4,CASSRTGSTDTQYF,TGTGCCAGCAGCCGGACAGGGAGCACAGATACGCAGTATTTT
.,TRBJ1-1,few,TRBV7-9,CASSSSVRSNTEAFF,TGTGCCAGCAGCTCCTCCGTGAGGTCGAACACTGAAGCTTTCTTT
.,TRBJ1-4,.,TRBV28,CASSTHSSKLFF,TGTGCCAGCAGTACACATAGTAGTAAACTGTTTTTT
.,TRBJ1-2,.,TRBV7-2,CASSLNGATGYTF,TGTGCCAGCAGCCTTAACGGGGCGACTGGCTACACCTTC
.,TRBJ1-4,.,TRBV7-9,CASSPPRGAGEKLFF,TGTGCCAGCAGCCCCCCCCGAGGGGCCGGGGAAAAACTGTTTTTT